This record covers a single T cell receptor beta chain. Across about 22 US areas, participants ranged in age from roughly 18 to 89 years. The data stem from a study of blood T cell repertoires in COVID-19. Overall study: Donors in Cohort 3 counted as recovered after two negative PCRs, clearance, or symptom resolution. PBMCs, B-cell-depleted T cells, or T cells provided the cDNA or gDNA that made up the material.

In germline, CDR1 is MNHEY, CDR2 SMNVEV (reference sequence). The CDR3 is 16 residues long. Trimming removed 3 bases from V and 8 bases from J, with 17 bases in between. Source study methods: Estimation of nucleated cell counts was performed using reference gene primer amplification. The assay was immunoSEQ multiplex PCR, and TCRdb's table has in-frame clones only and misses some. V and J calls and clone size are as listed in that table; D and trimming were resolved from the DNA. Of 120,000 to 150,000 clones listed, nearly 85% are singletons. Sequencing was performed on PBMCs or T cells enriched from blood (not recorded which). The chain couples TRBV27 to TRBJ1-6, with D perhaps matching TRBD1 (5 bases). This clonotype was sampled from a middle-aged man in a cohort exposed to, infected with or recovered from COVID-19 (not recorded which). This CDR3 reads CASSFGQDTSYSPLHF. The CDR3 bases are TGTGCCAGCAGTTTCGGTCAGGACACCAGTTATTCACCCCTCCACTTT.